Listed below are T cell receptor beta chains from one sample, sequenced in a study of cytomegalovirus exposure and HLA in healthy donors. Sequencing was performed with immunoSEQ multiplex PCR; in TCRdb, only in-frame clones are kept and a portion is missing. The table lists about 190,000 clones, 70% to 90% of them singletons. Sequencing was carried out using PBMCs. Source of these receptors: a woman in her 30s in good health and CMV-seronegative. Each CDR3 is given without its conserved first and last residue. Each record gives: clone size, V gene, J gene, CDR3 protein. Only part of the rows carry a size: once, few, many, or a class if the clone is expanded.

-	TRBV30	TRBJ1-1	AWTQVLNTEAF
-	TRBV9	TRBJ2-1	ASNQHERSSYNEQF
-	TRBV7-9	TRBJ2-6	ASTEGSGANGLT
-	TRBV7-9	TRBJ2-7	ASSFSQVGSYEQY
few	TRBV4-3	TRBJ2-3	ASSQERSDTQY
-	TRBV30	TRBJ2-7	AWSVTGAFYEQY
-	TRBV6-5	TRBJ1-1	ASSYSRTGTGGEAF
-	TRBV9	TRBJ2-1	ASSLAGVGNEQF
-	TRBV18	TRBJ2-7	ASSPRDYEQY
-	TRBV6-1	TRBJ1-2	ASSAGQGGDYGYT
-	TRBV30	TRBJ1-4	ALRTGFEKLF
-	TRBV28	TRBJ2-2	ASMQAGELF
once	TRBV19	TRBJ2-2	ASSTGLAGGPTGELF
-	TRBV28	TRBJ1-2	ASSLLTSGSGGYT
-	TRBV7-6	TRBJ2-7	ASSNGVAGGGTYEQY
-	TRBV18	TRBJ2-1	ASSPPGTGKLPYNEQF
-	TRBV5-4	TRBJ1-1	ASSLEGHYTEAF
-	TRBV28	TRBJ2-7	ASFDGGGIYEQY
-	TRBV6-1	TRBJ2-4	ANISGSGNPHIQY
-	TRBV19	TRBJ1-2	ASSIPGTSGYT
-	TRBV28	TRBJ2-6	ASISSTGQWGANVLT
-	TRBV19	TRBJ2-3	ASSIVGQGTDTQY
once	TRBV19	TRBJ1-5	ASETGDSNQPQH
-	TRBV7-2	TRBJ2-7	ASSPGTATSYEQY
-	TRBV7-2	TRBJ2-5	ASSSGSGGPAKTQY
-	TRBV27	TRBJ2-7	ASSFGRGNYEQY
-	TRBV14	TRBJ2-4	ASSQSYIQY
-	TRBV7-8	TRBJ1-1	ASSLARFEAF
few	TRBV30	TRBJ2-1	AWSVRWSSYNEQF
-	TRBV19	-	ASSPPGQPIYEQY
-	TRBV28	TRBJ1-2	ASISGGGTPRGYT
-	TRBV19	TRBJ2-1	ASKIAGTYNEQF
-	TRBV5-1	TRBJ1-1	ASSLGGGYEAF
-	TRBV9	TRBJ1-1	ASSVVGGLAF
-	TRBV7-8	TRBJ1-6	ASSLGTEGSPLH
-	TRBV10-3	TRBJ2-7	AISDAGGRYEQY
-	TRBV30	TRBJ2-7	AWSALTGGREQY
-	TRBV27	TRBJ1-1	ASSTTENTEAF
-	TRBV28	TRBJ1-6	ASSPKAYSYNSPLH
-	TRBV6-6	TRBJ2-3	ASSTTDTQY
-	TRBV11-3	TRBJ2-7	ASSQQGYEQY
-	TRBV6-6	TRBJ2-3	ASSYSGSPDTQY
few	TRBV28	TRBJ1-2	ASSLLGAYGYT
once	TRBV9	TRBJ2-5	ASSVGGQGETQY
-	TRBV4-2	TRBJ2-3	ASSQLMTSGTDTQY
few	TRBV7-9	TRBJ1-1	ASAVGANTEAF
-	TRBV7-2	TRBJ2-2	ASSLALSGSPAGGAGELF
-	TRBV14	TRBJ2-7	ASSQGPGHTYYEQY
few	TRBV6-1	TRBJ2-1	ASSEDASGSSYEQF
-	TRBV7-3	TRBJ2-7	ASSSGTSGRYEQY
few	TRBV7-6	TRBJ2-3	ASSLAQGSIDTQY
-	TRBV7-9	TRBJ1-3	ASSKSKTDSGNTIY
-	TRBV6-5	TRBJ2-7	ASSRQSSYEQY
-	TRBV27	TRBJ1-6	ASSLQGPPNNSPLH
-	TRBV7-9	TRBJ2-5	ASSLGQLQETQY
few	TRBV5-4	TRBJ1-2	ASSPTFSANYGYT
-	TRBV19	TRBJ2-6	ASAGQGADGANVLT
-	TRBV10-3	TRBJ1-1	ASTGRDRGLANTEAF
-	TRBV5-4	TRBJ2-7	ASSMAVPREQY